The rows below give T cell receptor beta chains drawn from one sample of a study of technical replicates of blood from a handful of donors. Repertoires were generated with immunoSEQ multiplex PCR, while TCRdb's copy carries only in-frame clones and drops some. The profile shows roughly 70,000 clones, 92% of them singletons. The specimen was T cells isolated from PBMCs. The receptors originated from a human donor in good health. Each CDR3 is given with its conserved first and last residue. D genes are given only for firm matches. The size of a clone is reported for some rows only, either as once, few or many, or as a class for expanded clones.

D gene,clone size,V gene,J gene,CDR3 DNA,CDR3 protein
TRBD1,NA,TRBV9,TRBJ1-1,TGTGCCAGCAGCGCGGGGACAGGTGCCCTGGCTTTCTTT,CASSAGTGALAFF
TRBD1,NA,TRBV7-8,TRBJ1-4,TGTGCCAGCAGCGTAGACAGGGGTGAAGAAAAACTGTTTTTT,CASSVDRGEEKLFF
TRBD1,NA,TRBV15,TRBJ1-1,TGTGCCATCAGCAGAATCGACAGGGATCTCCCTGAAGCTTTCTTT,CAISRIDRDLPEAFF
NA,NA,TRBV28,TRBJ1-4,TGTGCCAGCAGTTCCCGTGCTTTGTATGCGGGTGAAAAACTGTTTTTT,CASSSRALYAGEKLFF
TRBD2,NA,TRBV2,TRBJ2-2,TGTGCCAGCAGTGAATTGCCGGGAGGTAACGGGGAGCTGTTTTTT,CASSELPGGNGELFF
NA,NA,TRBV4-2,TRBJ2-7,TGTGCCAGCAGCCAAGATCTTAGTTGGGGAACCCAGGGCTACGAGCAGTACTTC,CASSQDLSWGTQGYEQYF
NA,once,TRBV7-3,TRBJ2-7,TGTGCCAGCAGCTTAGGAGTGGAGCAGTACTTC,CASSLGVEQYF
NA,NA,TRBV10-3,TRBJ1-2,TGTGCCATCAGTGAGTCGAAAGTGATTGAGTATCCTTATGGCTACACCTTC,CAISESKVIEYPYGYTF
NA,NA,TRBV5-1,TRBJ2-7,TGCGCCAGCAGCTCGCGGGACTCCCTGGCCTACGAGCAGTACTTC,CASSSRDSLAYEQYF
NA,NA,TRBV4-3,TRBJ2-7,TGCGCCAGCAGCCAAGCCGGGACACATGACTACGAGCAGTACTTC,CASSQAGTHDYEQYF
TRBD1,NA,TRBV5-1,TRBJ2-5,TGCGCCAGCAGCTTGACAGGGGAACAAGAGACCCAGTACTTC,CASSLTGEQETQYF
TRBD1,NA,TRBV6-1,TRBJ1-5,TGTGCCAGCAGTGAAAGGGGGCTCGGCAATCAGCCCCAGCATTTT,CASSERGLGNQPQHF
NA,NA,TRBV7-2,TRBJ2-7,TGTGCCGCCGGTCCCGGGAGCTCCTACGAGCAGTACTTC,CAAGPGSSYEQYF
TRBD2,NA,TRBV11-3,TRBJ2-3,TGTGCCAGCCGATCGGCGGGAGATGGGACAGATACGCAGTATTTT,CASRSAGDGTDTQYF
TRBD2,NA,TRBV19,TRBJ2-1,TGTGCCAGTTCCGGACTAGCGGATTACAATGAGCAGTTCTTC,CASSGLADYNEQFF
NA,NA,TRBV27,TRBJ2-5,TGTGCCAGCAGTGGTGGAGAAGGCCAAGAGACCCAGTACTTC,CASSGGEGQETQYF
NA,NA,TRBV18,TRBJ2-7,TGTGCCAGCTCACCAGGAGGAGGGTGGGAGCAGTACTTC,CASSPGGGWEQYF
TRBD2,NA,TRBV19,TRBJ2-3,TGTGCCAGTAGCGGGGGGACTAGCGGGAGGAATACGCAGTATTTT,CASSGGTSGRNTQYF
NA,NA,TRBV9,TRBJ2-7,TGTGCCAGCAGCGTAGGTTCCTTGGAGGCTAAGTACTTC,CASSVGSLEAKYF
NA,NA,TRBV14,TRBJ1-2,TGTGCCAGCAGCCCGCGACCCGGAGATGGCTACACCTTC,CASSPRPGDGYTF
NA,few,TRBV19,TRBJ1-2,TGTGCCAGTAGTTACAGCAACTATGGCTACACCTTC,CASSYSNYGYTF
NA,NA,TRBV23-1,TRBJ2-7,TGCGCCAGCAGTCAATCAATCAGGCTCTCCTACGAGCAGTACTTC,CASSQSIRLSYEQYF
NA,NA,TRBV5-5,TRBJ1-2,TGTGCCAGCAGCTACCAATGGGAGGATGGCTACACCTTC,CASSYQWEDGYTF
NA,NA,TRBV5-1,TRBJ1-2,TGCGCCAGCAGCTTGGCGGGCGGGAGGGACTATGGCTACACCTTC,CASSLAGGRDYGYTF
TRBD1,NA,TRBV11-3,TRBJ2-7,TGTGCCAGCAGCTTAGACTCCTGGACAGGGCTCGAGCAGTACTTC,CASSLDSWTGLEQYF
NA,NA,TRBV30,TRBJ2-1,TGTGCCTGGAGTGTAGGCCGTCAGAGCGGTACCTACAATGAGCAGTTCTTC,CAWSVGRQSGTYNEQFF
NA,NA,TRBV11-3,TRBJ1-1,TGTGCCAGCAGCTTAGAATCGTGGGCGCAAGCTGAAGCTTTCTTT,CASSLESWAQAEAFF
TRBD2,NA,TRBV18,TRBJ2-2,TGTGCCAGCTCACCACCGGGAGGGGAAGTCACCGGGGAGCTGTTTTTT,CASSPPGGEVTGELFF
NA,NA,TRBV7-9,TRBJ2-2,TGTGCCAGCAGCTTATATACCGGGGAGCTGTTTTTT,CASSLYTGELFF
NA,NA,TRBV9,TRBJ2-1,TGTGCCAGCAGCGTAAAGGAGTACAATGAGCAGTTCTTC,CASSVKEYNEQFF
NA,NA,TRBV11-3,TRBJ2-7,TGTGCCAGCAGCCGACGAGCGGGTTACTACGAGCAGTACTTC,CASSRRAGYYEQYF
NA,NA,TRBV5-6,TRBJ2-5,TGTGCCAGCAGCTTTGTATCCGCGGGGCAAGAGACCCAGTACTTC,CASSFVSAGQETQYF
TRBD2,NA,TRBV7-8,TRBJ2-1,TGTGCCAGCAGCTTAGAACTAGCGGGAGGAATCAAATACTCCTACAATGAGCAGTTCTTC,CASSLELAGGIKYSYNEQFF
TRBD1,NA,TRBV11-2,TRBJ2-7,TGTGCCAGCAGCTTAGGGACAGGGAGGTACGAGCAGTACTTC,CASSLGTGRYEQYF
TRBD1,NA,TRBV18,TRBJ1-1,TGTGCCAGCTCACGGGCAGGGGGAATTGAAGCTTTCTTT,CASSRAGGIEAFF
TRBD1,NA,TRBV28,TRBJ1-2,TGTGCCAGTGGACAGGAATCTTTAAATCATGGCTACACCTTC,CASGQESLNHGYTF
NA,NA,TRBV5-1,TRBJ1-2,TGCGCCAGCAGCCTCTTGACAGATTCTAAATATGGCTACACCTTC,CASSLLTDSKYGYTF
TRBD1,NA,TRBV25-1,TRBJ2-4,TGTGCCAGCAGCCCTCCCGACAGGGCTAAGTACTTC,CASSPPDRAKYF
TRBD2,NA,TRBV30,TRBJ2-1,TGTGCCTGGAGCTCTGGGACTAGCGGGATCGATGAGCAGTTCTTC,CAWSSGTSGIDEQFF